This T cell receptor beta chain was recorded in a study of shared clonotypes between healthy human individuals. Study context: The people who gave samples were a couple of women and a few men aged 18 to 49.

The table lists this clone with a few counts. The sample carries other DNA sequences with the same CDR3. Methods used by the authors: Junction-only sequences without quality scores were provided by ImmunoSEQ, so filtering was different. Method: immunoSEQ multiplex PCR; TCRdb's copy keeps in-frame clones and lacks some. That table gives V, J and clone size, and the DNA gave D and trimming. The sample yields around 1.1 million clones, roughly 80% seen once. The germline V gene has CDR1 SGHRS and CDR2 YFSETQ. V lost 4 bases, J lost 1 base, and 3 bases stayed unmatched. The CDR3 spans 14 residues. The sequenced material came from memory CD4+ T cells from PBMCs. Noted subset: CD45RA-negative fraction. This receptor was taken from a man in his late teens or twenties in good health. Some clones in this sample may be carry-over from other donors' samples. This rearrangement joins TRBV5-1 to TRBJ2-3; TRBD1 matches 7 bases. The CDR3 DNA reads TGCGCCAGCAGCCCCGGACAGGGCACAGATACGCAGTATTTT. Encoded protein: CASSPGQGTDTQYF.